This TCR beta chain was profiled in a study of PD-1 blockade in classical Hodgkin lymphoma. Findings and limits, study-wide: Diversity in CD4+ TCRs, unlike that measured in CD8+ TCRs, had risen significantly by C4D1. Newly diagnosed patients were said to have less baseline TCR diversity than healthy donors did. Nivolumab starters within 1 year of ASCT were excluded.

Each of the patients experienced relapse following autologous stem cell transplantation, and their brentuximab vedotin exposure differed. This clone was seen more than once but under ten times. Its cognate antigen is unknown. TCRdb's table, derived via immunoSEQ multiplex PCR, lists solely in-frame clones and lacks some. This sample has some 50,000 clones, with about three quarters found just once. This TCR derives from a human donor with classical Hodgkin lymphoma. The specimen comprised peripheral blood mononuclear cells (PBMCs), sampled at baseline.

CDR3 sequence: CASSLGAGSSYEQYF. For the CDR3, the DNA is TGTGCCAGCAGCTTAGGGGCAGGTAGCTCCTACGAGCAGTACTTC. The chain uses TRBV7-3 and TRBJ2-7; perhaps TRBD1 as D (5 bases). The V and J ends lost 2 bases and 0 bases respectively, with 11 bases between them. CDR1 is SGHTA, CDR2 FQGTGA, per germline. The CDR3 totals 15 residues.